The 10 T cell receptor beta chains below all came from one sample that was sequenced in a study of glioma-infiltrating T cells after dendritic cell vaccination (dated by TCRdb to 2016 to 2017). The sample's time point label is to be understood as: after dendritic cell vaccination, including at tumor progression/relapse. The receptor library was made with the immunoSEQ multiplex PCR assay. As stored in TCRdb, this immuneACCESS dataset retains in-frame rearrangements with V and J assigned. A fraction of the clones does not appear; measured against another copy, unresolved V genes explain less than half of the discrepancy, and the remainder lacks a known reason. For this sample the table gives approximately 93,000 clones, of which around 84% were detected only once. The ten largest make up 8.5% of the sample. Sequenced material: blood, taken after dendritic cell vaccination. The source is a human donor with glioblastoma.

This clone has just a few counts. The V call is TRBV9, the J call TRBJ1-1; a weak D match, TRBD1 (6 bases). V dropped 4 bases and J dropped 0 bases, with 13 bases sitting between them. The CDR3 is 15 amino acids. Germline CDR1 is SGDLS and CDR2 is YYNGEE. In DNA form, the CDR3 reads TGTGCCAGCAGCCCAAGGACAGAGATGAACACTGAAGCTTTCTTT. It is translated as CASSPRTEMNTEAFF.

The J gene is TRBJ2-1, the V gene TRBV6-1, with D perhaps TRBD1 (6 bases). Trimming removed 3 bases from V and 0 bases from J, with 9 bases in between. The CDR3 loop spans 15 amino acids. CDR1 and CDR2 from the germline V gene are MNHNS and SASEGT. The CDR3 loop reads CASSDGTISYNEQFF. In DNA form, the CDR3 reads TGTGCCAGCAGTGACGGGACAATCTCCTACAATGAGCAGTTCTTC.

The gene calls are TRBV5-1 and TRBJ1-2; possibly TRBD1 for D (6 bases). The CDR3 runs 13 residues. Trimming took 4 bases from V and 8 from J, leaving 15 bases between them. The V gene's germline CDR1 is SGHRS and CDR2 YFSETQ. The DNA of the CDR3 is TGCGCCAGCAGCGCCACAGGGAGCCGCGGCTACACCTTC. Translated: CASSATGSRGYTF.

This clone occurred a few times. The rearrangement joins TRBV4-1 to TRBJ2-5, with no clear D. The DNA end favors TRBJ2-7, so the J call may be wrong. The CDR3 extends over 13 amino acids. Germline-derived CDR1 and CDR2 are MGHRA and YSYEKL. CDR3 sequence: CASSQGASYEQYF. The DNA for the CDR3 is TGCGCCAGCAGCCAAGGGGCTTCCTACGAGCAGTACTTC.

V and J are TRBV30 and TRBJ2-7, with TRBD2 matching 11 bases. Germline V gene data show CDR1 as GTSNPN and CDR2 as SVGIG (reference sequence). CDR3 length equals 15 residues. Trimming removed 3 bases from V and 5 bases from J; junction bases left unmatched: 9. The CDR3 bases are TGTGCCTGGAGGGAAACACTAGCGGGAGTCCACGAGCAGTACTTC. It yields the protein CAWRETLAGVHEQYF. The whole variable domain, remainder taken from reference TRBV30 and TRBJ2-7, is SQTIHQWPATLVQPVGSPLSLECTVEGTSNPNLYWYRQAAGRGLQLLFYSVGIGQISSEVPQNLSASRPQDRQFILSSKKLLLSDSGFYLCAWRETLAGVHEQYFGPGTRLTVT.

The sample holds a few counts of this clone. The gene calls are TRBV5-3 and TRBJ2-5, with D possibly TRBD2 on 6 matching bases. TRBV5-3 is recorded as an ORF, its role being uncertain. This CDR3 region has 14 residues. V dropped 0 bases and J dropped 4 bases, with 10 bases sitting between them. The CDR3 sequence is CARSLDSGLETQYF. CDR3 coding DNA: TGTGCCAGAAGCTTGGATTCGGGACTAGAGACCCAGTACTTC.

J is TRBJ1-5 and V is TRBV11-2, with 9 positions matching TRBD1. Trimming removed 1 base from V and 0 bases from J; junction bases left unmatched: 7. Germline values: CDR1 SGHAT, CDR2 FQNNGV. CDR3 size: 18 residues. CDR3 bases: TGTGCCAGCAGCTTAGTGACAGGGGGGAGAGATAGCAATCAGCCCCAGCATTTT. This codes for CASSLVTGGRDSNQPQHF.

Regarding this clone: This probably arose from a read error, given a far larger clone one base away. This chain joins TRBV4-3 and TRBJ2-7; no clear D gene. Germline lookup yields CDR1 LGHNA and CDR2 YSLEER. The V end was cut by 5 bases, the J end by 1 base, with 6 bases between. The CDR3 loop spans 12 amino acids. The CDR3 protein is CASSLSSYEQYF. CDR3 nucleotide sequence: TGCGCCAGCAGCTTGTCGTCCTACGAGCAGTACTTC.

The rearrangement uses TRBV9 and TRBJ2-7; D call uncertain. Germline-derived CDR1 and CDR2 are SGDLS and YYNGEE. With 3 bases removed from V and 5 bases from J, the gap between germline ends came to 12 bases. The CDR3 consists of 13 residues. CDR3 amino acids: CASSERKEDEQYF. The DNA of the CDR3 is TGTGCCAGCAGCGAGAGGAAAGAAGACGAGCAGTACTTC.

The chain couples TRBV7-9 to TRBJ2-3; D not certain. CDR1 is SEHNR, CDR2 FQNEAQ, per germline (reference sequence). Trimming removed 2 bases from V and 1 base from J, with 13 bases in between. The CDR3 consists of 16 residues. The CDR3 protein is CASSLPFTVRTDTQYF. DNA of the CDR3: TGTGCCAGCAGCTTACCCTTTACGGTCCGCACAGATACGCAGTATTTT.